Shown below are 28 T cell receptor beta chains from a single sample sequenced in a study of CD8+ T cells in alopecia areata. The treatment here: oral pan-JAK inhibitor, 5-10 mg twice daily. RNA was isolated and reverse transcribed to cDNA, the sequencing template. Assay used: immunoSEQ multiplex PCR; TCRdb lists only in-frame clones, some missing. The table has roughly 280,000 clones, approximately 60% seen once; the top ten hold around 0.92%. The sequencing here drew on CD4+ T cells sorted from blood, taken between weeks 51 and 52, from a patient treated with tofacitinib. These receptors originate from a human donor with alopecia areata.

The chain is built from TRBV20-1 and TRBJ2-5; D possibly corresponds to TRBD1 (6 bases). The CDR3 totals 11 residues. Germline V lookup: CDR1 DFQATT, CDR2 SNEGSKA (reference sequence). With 4 bases removed from V and 3 bases from J, the gap between germline ends came to 6 bases. CDR3 bases: TGCAGTGCTACAGGGGAAGAGACCCAGTACTTC. It encodes CSATGEETQYF.

CDR3 protein: CAIRAEGSYNEQFF. In DNA, the CDR3 is TGTGCCATCAGGGCCGAAGGCTCCTACAATGAGCAGTTCTTC. The chain carries TRBV10-3 and TRBJ2-1; D gene unclear. V dropped 6 bases and J dropped 0 bases, with 9 bases sitting between them. The CDR3 loop spans 14 amino acids. Germline CDR1 ENHRY, CDR2 SYGVKD.

A few counts support this clone. The chain couples TRBV5-1 to TRBJ2-6; D is unresolved. The CDR3 has 14 amino acids. The V end lost 2 bases, the J end lost 3 bases, and 6 bases lay between the germline ends. Germline V gene data show CDR1 as SGHRS and CDR2 as YFSETQ. The CDR3, as DNA: TGCGCCAGCAGCTTTTTCGGTGGGGCCAACGTCCTGACTTTC. Translation: CASSFFGGANVLTF.

This clone was detected only a few times. V gene TRBV18 combines with J gene TRBJ1-2, with D unresolved. Germline loops: CDR1 KGHSH, CDR2 LQKENI. The CDR3 is made up of 15 amino acids. V was shortened by 4 bases and J by 8 bases, with 20 bases between the two germline ends. The CDR3 bases are TGTGCCAGCTCACAACGGACGGCTGAGGTGGAGGGCTACACCTTC. Encoded protein: CASSQRTAEVEGYTF.

The CDR3 DNA reads TGTGCCTGGAGTGTACTACGGATGGAGACCCAGTACTTC. Translation: CAWSVLRMETQYF. This chain uses TRBV30 with TRBJ2-5, with unresolved D. Germline CDR1 is GTSNPN and CDR2 is SVGIG (reference sequence). This CDR3 spans 13 amino acids. With 0 bases removed from V and 5 bases from J, the gap between germline ends came to 10 bases.

The rearrangement links TRBV5-4 to TRBJ1-1, with 8 nucleotides matching TRBD1. CDR1 and CDR2 (germline): SGHNT, YYREEE (reference sequence). Losses at the gene ends were 4 bases for V and 7 bases for J; bases not matched to a gene: 9. This CDR3 has 14 residues. DNA of the CDR3: TGTGCCAGCAGCCAGTCCGACAGGGGCGTTGAAGCTTTCTTT. Protein: CASSQSDRGVEAFF.

The chain couples TRBV5-4 to TRBJ2-1; either TRBD1 or TRBD2 may supply D (5 bases each). The CDR3 is 15 residues long. Germline lookup yields CDR1 SGHNT and CDR2 YYREEE (reference sequence). V was shortened by 0 bases and J by 6 bases, with 13 bases between the two germline ends. CDR3: CASSLVATGGNEQFF. CDR3 in DNA: TGTGCCAGCAGCTTGGTGGCGACTGGGGGCAATGAGCAGTTCTTC.

V is TRBV29-1 and J is TRBJ2-3; 9 positions agree with TRBD2. CDR3 length equals 12 residues. V shed 6 bases, J shed 5 bases, and the junction held 3 bases outside the gene matches. Germline V lookup: CDR1 SQVTM, CDR2 ANQGSEA. CDR3 sequence (DNA): TGCAGCGTGCGGGGGGGGCAAGATACGCAGTATTTT. Translated, it gives CSVRGGQDTQYF.

The chain uses TRBV6-5 and TRBJ1-5, with D possibly TRBD1 on 5 matching bases. The V end lost 7 bases, the J end lost 5 bases, and 9 bases lay between the germline ends. Germline V CDR1 and CDR2: MNHEY, SVGAGI. The CDR3 runs 12 residues. CDR3 sequence (DNA): TGTGCCAGCAAGGGGTCTCATCAGCCCCAGCATTTT. Protein product: CASKGSHQPQHF.

The rearrangement uses TRBV4-2 and TRBJ2-3, with 7 bases lining up with TRBD2. V trimming: 0 bases; J trimming: 0 bases; junction bases outside the gene matches: 9. CDR1 and CDR2 (germline): LGHNA, YNFKEQ. This CDR3 has 18 amino acids. In nucleotides, the CDR3 is TGTGCCAGCAGCCAAGACCCGGGGGGAACCTCTAGCACAGATACGCAGTATTTT. Encoded protein: CASSQDPGGTSSTDTQYF.

J is TRBJ2-5 and V is TRBV6-5, with D unresolved. Deletions cut 6 bases from V and 7 bases from J, with 18 bases between. CDR3 length equals 14 residues. Per the germline V gene, CDR1 is MNHEY and CDR2 is SVGAGI. DNA for the CDR3: TGTGCCAGCAGCTCCGTCACCCACTTGGGGACCCAGTACTTC. Translated: CASSSVTHLGTQYF.

The genes are TRBV29-1 and TRBJ2-7; D is perhaps TRBD1 or TRBD2 (5 bases each). The CDR3 length is 15 residues. Deletions cut 7 bases from V and 2 bases from J, with 21 bases between. Germline CDR1 is SQVTM and CDR2 is ANQGSEA. The CDR3 spells CSAVSGTRGPYEQYF. In DNA form, the CDR3 reads TGCAGCGCAGTCTCCGGGACCCGAGGACCCTACGAGCAGTACTTC.

This chain uses TRBV9 with TRBJ2-1; 7 bases are a match to TRBD1. Germline V gene lookup returns CDR1 SGDLS and CDR2 YYNGEE. After removal of 0 bases from V and 4 bases from J, the junction contained 1 base not matched to a gene. The length of the CDR3 is 14 residues. The CDR3 DNA sequence: TGTGCCAGCAGCGTAGGGGGACAGTACAATGAGCAGTTCTTC. It specifies CASSVGGQYNEQFF.

The gene calls are TRBV29-1 and TRBJ2-3, with D possibly matching TRBD1 (6 bases). The CDR3 has 13 amino acids. Germline values: CDR1 SQVTM, CDR2 ANQGSEA. Trimming removed 7 bases at V and 2 bases at J, with 13 bases between. Here the CDR3 DNA reads TGCAGCGGGGGGCCGTTGATCACAGATACGCAGTATTTT. Translating gives CSGGPLITDTQYF.

The chain recombines TRBV9 with TRBJ2-7, with 8 bases matching TRBD1. The CDR3 is 15 residues long. Unmatched junction bases numbered 2, after V lost 0 bases and J lost 0 bases. Per the germline V gene, CDR1 is SGDLS and CDR2 is YYNGEE. The CDR3 coding sequence is TGTGCCAGCAGCGTAGGGGGGACAGGCTCCTACGAGCAGTACTTC. Its translation: CASSVGGTGSYEQYF. The full variable domain, rest sourced from reference TRBV9 and TRBJ2-7, is DSGVTQTPKHLITATGQRVTLRCSPRSGDLSVYWYQQSLDQGLQFLIQYYNGEERAKGNILERFSAQQFPDLHSELNLSSLELGDSALYFCASSVGGTGSYEQYFGPGTRLTVT.

The table lists this clone with a few counts. The V gene is TRBV2, the J gene TRBJ1-5; D not resolved. Germline V gene lookup returns CDR1 SNHLY and CDR2 FYNNEI. The CDR3 contains 15 residues. Trimming pared 1 base from V and 2 bases from J, leaving 9 bases between. The CDR3 DNA is TGTGCCAGCAGTGAAGAGGGTTGGGGCAATCAGCCCCAGCATTTT. Residues: CASSEEGWGNQPQHF.

The V call is TRBV30, the J call TRBJ2-2; D is perhaps TRBD1 (5 bases). The CDR3 loop spans 14 amino acids. V was clipped by 2 bases and J by 3 bases, with 10 bases between them. Per the germline V gene, CDR1 is GTSNPN and CDR2 is SVGIG (reference sequence). The DNA of the CDR3 is TGTGCCTGGAGTCATAGACAGTACACCGGGGAGCTGTTTTTT. Encoded protein: CAWSHRQYTGELFF.

This chain uses TRBV29-1 with TRBJ2-2; D may correspond to TRBD1 or TRBD2 (5 bases each). This CDR3 comprises 12 residues. Trimming left V 3 bases short and J 5 bases short, with 7 bases between. Germline CDR1 and CDR2: SQVTM and ANQGSEA. Here the CDR3 DNA reads TGCAGCGTTGACGGGGCGACCGGGGAGCTGTTTTTT. It codes for CSVDGATGELFF.

The chain links TRBV15 to TRBJ2-2; tentative D call: TRBD1 (6 bases). V lost 0 bases, J lost 5 bases, and 7 bases lay in between. The CDR3 is 14 residues long. Germline V lookup: CDR1 LNHNV, CDR2 YYDKDF (reference sequence). CDR3 DNA: TGTGCCACCAGCAGAGACACAGGGACCGGGGAGCTGTTTTTT. Protein: CATSRDTGTGELFF.

Notes on this clone: Other nucleotide sequences in the sample specify the same CDR3. This chain links TRBV30 with TRBJ1-4; 7 positions agree with TRBD1. Trimming took 2 bases from V and 5 from J; bases not matched to a gene: 8. The CDR3 extends over 15 amino acids. Looked up from germline, CDR1 is GTSNPN and CDR2 is SVGIG (reference sequence). The CDR3 here is CAWSLTGTVNEKLFF. DNA for the CDR3: TGTGCCTGGAGTTTGACCGGGACAGTGAATGAAAAACTGTTTTTT.

This clone has just a few counts. DNA for the CDR3: TGCGCCAGCAGCTATGTCCAGGGAGGGACGGAAGCTTTCTTT. This gives the protein CASSYVQGGTEAFF. V is TRBV5-1 and J is TRBJ1-1; D is possibly TRBD1 (5 bases). Germline loops: CDR1 SGHRS, CDR2 YFSETQ. The length of the CDR3 is 14 residues. The V gene lost 3 bases and the J gene lost 8 bases, with 17 bases spanning the gap.

This chain joins TRBV7-2 and TRBJ1-6, with D hard to call. The CDR3 is made up of 16 amino acids. V was trimmed by 1 base and J by 4 bases, leaving 11 bases between them. Looked up from germline, CDR1 is SGHTA and CDR2 is FQGNSA. CDR3 protein: CASSLVGFGYNSPLHF. CDR3 coding DNA: TGTGCCAGCAGCTTAGTGGGATTCGGGTATAATTCACCCCTCCACTTT.

The chain joins TRBV13 to TRBJ2-7; D call uncertain. Trimming stripped 5 bases from V and 0 bases from J, with 2 bases between. This CDR3 comprises 11 residues. Germline V lookup: CDR1 PRHDT, CDR2 FYEKMQ (reference sequence). The CDR3: CASSRSYEQYF. Here the CDR3 DNA reads TGTGCCAGCAGCCGCTCCTACGAGCAGTACTTC.

The J gene is TRBJ2-7, the V gene TRBV10-3; D is possibly TRBD1 or TRBD2 (5 bases each). The V end was cut by 6 bases, the J end by 9 bases, with 30 bases between. The CDR3 consists of 17 residues. Germline-derived CDR1 and CDR2 are ENHRY and SYGVKD. The CDR3 is CAISLPQGRPQPSSQYF. The CDR3 bases are TGTGCCATCAGCCTACCCCAGGGACGTCCCCAACCGAGTTCGCAGTACTTC.

The chain employs TRBV14 and TRBJ2-1; weak D call: TRBD2 (5 bases). V shed 1 base and J shed 8 bases, with 18 bases lying between them. This CDR3 is built from 16 residues. CDR1 and CDR2 (germline): SGHDN, FVKESK. As DNA, the CDR3 is TGTGCCAGCAGCCAAGGGAGGCTACCCTCTTGGGATGAGCAGTTCTTC. Its translation is CASSQGRLPSWDEQFF.

The rearrangement joins TRBV12-5 to TRBJ2-5; D ambiguous. V lost 5 bases and J 3 bases, leaving 1 base between the germline ends. The CDR3 spans 10 residues. CDR1 is LGHNT and CDR2 is FRNRAP in the germline V gene. CDR3 sequence (DNA): TGTGCTAGTGGTGAAGAGACCCAGTACTTC. Its translation: CASGEETQYF.

Turning to this clone: The junction and the germline gene differ at one end; a read error may be behind it. The genes are TRBV18 and TRBJ1-6; D is unresolved. Per the germline V gene, CDR1 is KGHSH and CDR2 is LQKENI. CDR3 length equals 13 residues. CDR3 nucleotides: TGTGCCAGCTCACCACCTAATAATCCACCCCTCCACTTT. Its protein product is CASSPPNNPPLHF.

This chain connects TRBV7-2 to TRBJ2-1, with TRBD1 matching 8 bases. The junction had 6 bases not matched to a gene; V was cut back by 3 bases and J by 8 bases. The CDR3 runs 14 residues. Germline CDR1 reads SGHTA; CDR2 reads FQGNSA. The CDR3 nucleotides are TGTGCCAGCAGCTTCCAGGGGGCTAAGGATGAGCAGTTCTTC. Translating gives CASSFQGAKDEQFF.